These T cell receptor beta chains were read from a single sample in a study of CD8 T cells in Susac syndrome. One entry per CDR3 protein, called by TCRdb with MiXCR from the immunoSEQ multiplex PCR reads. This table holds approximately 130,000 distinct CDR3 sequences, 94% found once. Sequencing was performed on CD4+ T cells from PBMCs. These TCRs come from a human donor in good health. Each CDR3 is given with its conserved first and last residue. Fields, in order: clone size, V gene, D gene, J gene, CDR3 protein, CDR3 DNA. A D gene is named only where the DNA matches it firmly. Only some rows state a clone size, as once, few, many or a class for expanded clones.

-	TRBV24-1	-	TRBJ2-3	CATRRGSAGTDTQYF	TGTGCCACCAGGCGGGGAAGTGCGGGCACAGATACGCAGTATTTT
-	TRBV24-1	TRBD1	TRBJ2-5	CATSYTPGQGKETQYF	TGTGCCACCAGTTACACACCGGGACAGGGAAAAGAGACCCAGTACTTC
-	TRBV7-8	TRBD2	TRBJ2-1	CASSYGSSGSESGQFF	TGTGCCAGCAGCTACGGCTCTAGCGGGAGCGAGAGTGGGCAGTTCTTC
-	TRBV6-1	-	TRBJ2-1	CASIPAPGAGSNEQFF	TGTGCCAGCATCCCAGCCCCGGGGGCAGGGAGTAATGAGCAGTTCTTC
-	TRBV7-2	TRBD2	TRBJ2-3	CASSPASGSADTQYF	TGTGCCAGCAGCCCAGCTAGCGGGAGCGCAGATACGCAGTATTTT
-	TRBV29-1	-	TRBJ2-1	CSVAPGVEQFF	TGCAGCGTCGCCCCTGGGGTTGAGCAGTTCTTC
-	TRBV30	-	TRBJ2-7	CAWSVGPPYEQYF	TGTGCCTGGAGTGTAGGGCCTCCCTACGAGCAGTACTTC
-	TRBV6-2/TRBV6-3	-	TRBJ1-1	CASREQGPDTEAFF	TGTGCCAGCAGGGAACAGGGTCCGGACACTGAAGCTTTCTTT
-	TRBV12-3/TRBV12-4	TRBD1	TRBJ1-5	CASSLPPPGTGGQPQHF	TGTGCCAGCAGTTTACCCCCCCCCGGGACAGGGGGCCAGCCCCAGCATTTT
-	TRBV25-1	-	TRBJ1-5	CASSDRGPNQPQHF	TGTGCCAGCAGTGACAGGGGACCTAATCAGCCCCAGCATTTT
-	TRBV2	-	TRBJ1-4	CASSENTDEKLFF	TGTGCCAGCAGTGAAAACACGGATGAAAAACTGTTTTTT
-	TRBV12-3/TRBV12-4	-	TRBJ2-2	CASSLGAGMSGELFF	TGTGCCAGCAGTTTAGGGGCAGGGATGAGCGGGGAGCTGTTTTTT
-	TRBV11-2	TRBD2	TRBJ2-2	CASSRGLRNTGELFF	TGTGCCAGCAGCCGGGGACTACGGAACACCGGGGAGCTGTTTTTT
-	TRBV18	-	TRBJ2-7	CASSPGEGVSDEQYF	TGTGCCAGCTCACCCGGTGAGGGGGTGTCCGACGAGCAGTACTTC
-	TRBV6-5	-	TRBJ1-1	CASSTERGNPMNTEAFF	TGTGCCAGCAGTACCGAGAGAGGGAACCCTATGAACACTGAAGCTTTCTTT
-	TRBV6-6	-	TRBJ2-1	CASSPRGPEQFF	TGTGCCAGCAGTCCCCGGGGCCCGGAGCAGTTCTTC
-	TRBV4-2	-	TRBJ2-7	CASSQDRGSYEQYF	TGTGCCAGCAGCCAAGATCGGGGCTCCTACGAGCAGTACTTC
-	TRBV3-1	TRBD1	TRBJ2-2	CASSQWDSSTGELFF	TGTGCCAGCAGCCAATGGGACAGTTCTACCGGGGAGCTGTTTTTT
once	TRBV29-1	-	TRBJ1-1	CSATISDSEAFF	TGCAGCGCGACAATATCTGACTCTGAAGCTTTCTTT
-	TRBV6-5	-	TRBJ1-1	CASSYGGLTEAFF	TGTGCCAGCAGTTACGGGGGGTTAACTGAAGCTTTCTTT
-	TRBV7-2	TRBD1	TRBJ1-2	CASSSSPGQGAGGYTF	TGTGCCAGCAGCTCCTCACCGGGACAGGGGGCGGGCGGCTACACCTTC
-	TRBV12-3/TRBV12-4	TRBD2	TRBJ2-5	CASRVAGVWGTQYF	TGTGCCAGCAGGGTAGCGGGAGTCTGGGGGACCCAGTACTTC
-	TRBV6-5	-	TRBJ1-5	CASSSRAGNQPQHF	TGTGCCAGCTCCAGCAGGGCCGGCAATCAGCCCCAGCATTTT
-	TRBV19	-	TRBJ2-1	CASSTGTLLDEQFF	TGTGCCAGTAGTACAGGGACTCTCTTAGATGAGCAGTTCTTC
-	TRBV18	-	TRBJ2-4	CASSLNRDPTIQYF	TGTGCCAGCTCCCTCAACCGGGACCCAACGATTCAGTACTTC
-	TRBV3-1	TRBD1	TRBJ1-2	CASSQGGTGGSGGYTF	TGTGCCAGCAGCCAAGGTGGGACAGGGGGATCTGGTGGCTACACCTTC
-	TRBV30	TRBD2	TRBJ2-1	CAWSVPGRAPFF	TGTGCCTGGAGTGTACCCGGGAGGGCCCCGTTCTTC
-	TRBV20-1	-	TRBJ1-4	CSASAAGSYEKLFF	TGCAGTGCTAGTGCGGCGGGCAGCTACGAAAAACTGTTTTTT
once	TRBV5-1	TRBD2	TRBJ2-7	CASSPPGTTYEQYF	TGCGCCAGCAGCCCACCGGGGACTACCTACGAGCAGTACTTC
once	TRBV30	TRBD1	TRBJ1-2	CAWSKPGQGAMGYTF	TGTGCCTGGAGTAAGCCGGGACAGGGGGCAATGGGCTACACCTTC
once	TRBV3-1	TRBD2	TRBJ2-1	CASMLAGENNEQFF	TGTGCCAGCATGTTAGCGGGAGAAAACAATGAGCAGTTCTTC
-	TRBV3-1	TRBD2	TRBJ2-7	CASSPGLAGAEQYF	TGTGCCAGCAGCCCGGGGCTAGCGGGAGCCGAGCAGTACTTC